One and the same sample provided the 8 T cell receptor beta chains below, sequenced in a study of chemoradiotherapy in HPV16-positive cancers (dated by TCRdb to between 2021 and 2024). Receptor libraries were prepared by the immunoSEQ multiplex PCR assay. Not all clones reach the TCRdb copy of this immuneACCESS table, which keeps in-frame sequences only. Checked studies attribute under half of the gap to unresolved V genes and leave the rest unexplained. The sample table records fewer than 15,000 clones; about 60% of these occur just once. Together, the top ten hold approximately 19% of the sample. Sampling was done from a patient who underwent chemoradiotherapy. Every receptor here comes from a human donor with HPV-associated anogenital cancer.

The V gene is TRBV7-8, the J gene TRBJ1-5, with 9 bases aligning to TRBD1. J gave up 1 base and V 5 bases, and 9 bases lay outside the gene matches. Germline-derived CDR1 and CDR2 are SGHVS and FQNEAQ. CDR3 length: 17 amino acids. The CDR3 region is CASSPNRGQKSNQPQHF. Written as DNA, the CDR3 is TGTGCCAGCAGCCCAAACAGGGGGCAAAAGAGCAATCAGCCCCAGCATTTT.

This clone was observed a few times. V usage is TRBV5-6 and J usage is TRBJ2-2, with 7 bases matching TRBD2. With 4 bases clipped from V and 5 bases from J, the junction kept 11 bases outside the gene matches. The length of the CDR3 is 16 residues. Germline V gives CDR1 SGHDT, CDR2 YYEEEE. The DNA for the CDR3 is TGTGCCAGCAGCCCTCGGCGGGAGAGGGCAACCGGGGAGCTGTTTTTT. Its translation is CASSPRRERATGELFF.

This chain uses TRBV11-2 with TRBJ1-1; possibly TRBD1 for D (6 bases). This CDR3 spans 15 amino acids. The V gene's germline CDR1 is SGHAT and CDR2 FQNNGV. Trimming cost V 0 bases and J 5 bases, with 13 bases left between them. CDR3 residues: CASSLERGALTEAFF. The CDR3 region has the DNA TGTGCCAGCAGCTTAGAGCGGGGGGCGCTGACTGAAGCTTTCTTT.

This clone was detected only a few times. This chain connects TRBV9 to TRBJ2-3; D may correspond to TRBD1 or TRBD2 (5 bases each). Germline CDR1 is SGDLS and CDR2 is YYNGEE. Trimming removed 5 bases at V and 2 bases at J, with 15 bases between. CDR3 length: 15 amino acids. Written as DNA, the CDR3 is TGTGCCAGCAGGTCGCTGGGGGACCACACAGATACGCAGTATTTT. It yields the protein CASRSLGDHTDTQYF.

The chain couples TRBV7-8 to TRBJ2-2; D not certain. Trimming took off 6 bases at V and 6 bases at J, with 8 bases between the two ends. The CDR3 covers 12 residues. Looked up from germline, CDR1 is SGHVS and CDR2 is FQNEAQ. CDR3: CASRWSPGELFF. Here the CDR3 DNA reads TGTGCCAGCAGGTGGAGCCCCGGGGAGCTGTTTTTT.

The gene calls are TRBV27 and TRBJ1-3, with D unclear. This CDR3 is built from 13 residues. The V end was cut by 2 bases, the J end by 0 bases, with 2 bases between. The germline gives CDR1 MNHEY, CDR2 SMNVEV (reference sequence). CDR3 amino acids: CASSLGSGNTIYF. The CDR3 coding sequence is TGTGCCAGCAGTTTAGGCTCTGGAAACACCATATATTTT.

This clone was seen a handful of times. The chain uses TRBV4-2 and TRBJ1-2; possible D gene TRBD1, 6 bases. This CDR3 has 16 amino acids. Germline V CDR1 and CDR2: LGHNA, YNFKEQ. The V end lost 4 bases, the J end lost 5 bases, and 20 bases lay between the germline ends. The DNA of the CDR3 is TGTGCCAGCAGCCTCAGGCGGGGGGGCCGTAGTTATGGCTACACCTTC. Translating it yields CASSLRRGGRSYGYTF.

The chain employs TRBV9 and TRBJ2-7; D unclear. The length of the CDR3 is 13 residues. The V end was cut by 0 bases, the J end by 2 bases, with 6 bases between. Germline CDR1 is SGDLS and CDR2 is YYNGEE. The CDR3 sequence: CASSVGKTYEQYF. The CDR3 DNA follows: TGTGCCAGCAGCGTAGGAAAGACCTACGAGCAGTACTTC.